This TCR beta chain was sequenced in a study of control samples from healthy donors and cancer patients. Sequencing was performed with immunoSEQ multiplex PCR; in TCRdb, only in-frame clones are kept and a portion is missing. The sample has 130,000 or so clones; about 90% are singletons. This CDR3 region has 15 residues. J gave up 5 bases and V 4 bases, and 9 bases lay outside the gene matches. Germline CDR1 is MNHNS and CDR2 is SASEGT. The sample taken for sequencing was blood. J is TRBJ2-3 and V is TRBV6-1, with TRBD2 identical over 7 bases. The clonotype was recovered from a woman between 45 and 60 years old in good health. The CDR3 coding sequence is TGTGCCAGCAGTGGAGCGGCGGGAGCGGTAGATACGCAGTATTTT. Translation gives CASSGAAGAVDTQYF.